The T cell receptor beta chain described here comes from a study of cytomegalovirus exposure and HLA in healthy donors. The primer mix had 60 Vbeta and 13 Jbeta primers. TCRdb's table, derived via immunoSEQ multiplex PCR, lists solely in-frame clones and lacks some. The sample carries 160,000 or so clones, 81% recorded once. Germline V gene data show CDR1 as GTSNPN and CDR2 as SVGIG (reference sequence). With V trimmed by 4 bases and J by 4 bases, 6 bases remained unmatched. The CDR3 spans 14 residues. J is TRBJ1-2 and V is TRBV30, with 10 positions matching TRBD1. The receptor was isolated from a woman younger than 30 in good health and CMV-seropositive. The source material was PBMCs. The CDR3, as DNA: TGTGCCTGGAACCGGGACAGGGGTATCTATGGCTACACCTTC. Protein product: CAWNRDRGIYGYTF.